Reported below is one TCR beta chain. Antigen unknown. The CDR3 extends over 15 amino acids. Germline assignment: CDR1 SQVTM and CDR2 ANQGSEA. Trimming took off 1 base at V and 2 bases at J, with 15 bases between the two ends. The sample originates from a study of T cells after yellow fever vaccination. Study as a whole: SMART-Seq v4 Ultra Low Input served to prepare low-cell-number fractions. Study-level results: Reappearing after the booster were most of the clones from primary vaccination (around 96% CD4, around 88% CD8). The secondary response peaked faster, at day 5 versus 15, but was weaker.

A universal primer site and UMIs were added as TCR cDNA was made by 5'RACE template switching. Each CDR3 protein is one row after TCRdb ran MiXCR on the 5' RACE reads. The sample lists a few hundred thousand distinct CDR3 sequences; 15% to 20% were seen once. The receptor was derived from a man younger than 40 who received the YFV17D yellow fever vaccine. The chain uses TRBV29-1 and TRBJ2-7, with D perhaps given as TRBD1 or TRBD2 (7 bases each). The sequencing used PBMCs, collected 15 days after the yellow fever booster vaccination. CDR3 in amino acids: CSVEGGGDSPYEQYF. CDR3 DNA: TGCAGCGTTGAAGGGGGAGGGGACAGTCCCTACGAGCAGTACTTC.